Listed here are 11 T cell receptor beta chains from one sample, sequenced in a study of blood T cell repertoires in COVID-19. This table comes from immunoSEQ multiplex PCR, and its TCRdb copy is limited to in-frame clones, with some not included. The repertoire has roughly 80,000 clones, less than 90% of them found once; the top ten carry 9.1%. What was sequenced was peripheral blood. The receptors derive from a human donor in a cohort sampled during active COVID-19.

The chain joins TRBV5-1 to TRBJ1-1, with 7 bases identical to TRBD1. Germline CDR1 is SGHRS and CDR2 is YFSETQ. V shed 5 bases and J 1 base; nucleotides not matched to a gene: 5. This CDR3 has 14 amino acids. DNA of the CDR3: TGCGCCAGCAGAAATCAGGGGGAGAACACTGAAGCTTTCTTT. Translation gives CASRNQGENTEAFF.

The chain recombines TRBV4-1 with TRBJ2-7; D is unresolved. The CDR3 runs to 18 residues. Trimming took off 0 bases at V and 9 bases at J, with 27 bases between the two ends. Germline values: CDR1 MGHRA, CDR2 YSYEKL. CDR3 nucleotides: TGCGCCAGCAGCCAAGATCGTTACCCAGTTGACACCACATTTGTGCAGTACTTC. It is translated as CASSQDRYPVDTTFVQYF.

This clone was detected only a few times. The V gene is TRBV6-5, the J gene TRBJ1-5; D may be TRBD1 (6 bases). CDR3 length equals 13 residues. The V end was cut by 7 bases, the J end by 5 bases, with 12 bases between. From germline, CDR1 is MNHEY and CDR2 SVGAGI. CDR3 DNA: TGTGCCAGCAAACAGGGTCCCCATCAGCCCCAGCATTTT. Its protein product is CASKQGPHQPQHF.

The CDR3 loop reads CATGTGGDTQYF. CDR3 nucleotides: TGTGCCACCGGAACAGGGGGAGATACGCAGTATTTT. The gene calls are TRBV19 and TRBJ2-3; the match to TRBD1 covers 8 bases. This CDR3 has 12 amino acids. The J segment lost 5 bases and the V segment lost 10 bases, leaving 5 bases of the junction unmatched. Germline V gives CDR1 LNHDA, CDR2 SQIVND (reference sequence). Looking up the rest from reference TRBV19 and TRBJ2-3 gives the full variable domain: DGGITQSPKYLFRKEGQNVTLSCEQNLNHDAMYWYRQDPGQGLRLIYYSQIVNDFQKGDIAEGYSVSREKKESFPLTVTSAQKNPTAFYLCATGTGGDTQYFGPGTRLTVL.

For the CDR3, the DNA is TGTGCCAGCAGTGACAAGGGGCAGGGTGCGGATACGCAGTATTTT. This sequence encodes CASSDKGQGADTQYF. The chain uses TRBV6-4 and TRBJ2-3, with D tentatively TRBD1 (5 bases). The CDR3 is 15 amino acids. Trimming took 2 bases from V and 6 from J, leaving 15 bases between them. Germline V gene lookup returns CDR1 MRHNA and CDR2 SNTAGT.

The chain has TRBV27 and TRBJ1-4, with 10 bases fitting TRBD1. The trim removed 5 bases at V and 4 bases at J, leaving 13 bases unmatched. The CDR3 runs to 18 residues. Per the germline V gene, CDR1 is MNHEY and CDR2 is SMNVEV (reference sequence). The CDR3 loop reads CASSRRRTGGFNNEKLFF. Here the CDR3 DNA reads TGTGCCAGCAGTCGTCGCAGGACAGGGGGTTTTAATAATGAAAAACTGTTTTTT. Full variable domain (remainder filled in from reference TRBV27 and TRBJ1-4): EAQVTQNPRYLITVTGKKLTVTCSQNMNHEYMSWYRQDPGLGLRQIYYSMNVEVTDKGDVPEGYKVSRKEKRNFPLILESPSPNQTSLYFCASSRRRTGGFNNEKLFFGSGTQLSVL.

V and J are TRBV2 and TRBJ2-4, with D perhaps matching TRBD1 (6 bases). The CDR3 sequence is 14 residues long. The V end lost 6 bases, the J end lost 2 bases, and 11 bases lay between the germline ends. Per germline, CDR1 SNHLY and CDR2 FYNNEI. As DNA, the CDR3 is TGTGCCAGCAGGGAAACAGGGACCAAAAACATTCAGTACTTC. Its translation is CASRETGTKNIQYF. The whole variable domain, remainder taken from reference TRBV2 and TRBJ2-4, is EPEVTQTPSHQVTQMGQEVILRCVPISNHLYFYWYRQILGQKVEFLVSFYNNEISEKSEIFDDQFSVERPDGSNFTLKIRSTKLEDSAMYFCASRETGTKNIQYFGAGTRLSVL.

The chain is built from TRBV10-3 and TRBJ2-1; D possibly corresponds to TRBD1 (8 bases). The CDR3 loop spans 15 amino acids. Trimming removed 10 bases at V and 0 bases at J, with 16 bases between. CDR1 ENHRY and CDR2 SYGVKD come from the germline V gene. The chain's CDR3 is CATRGRESSYNEQFF. The CDR3 nucleotides read TGTGCCACCAGGGGGCGGGAGAGCTCCTACAATGAGCAGTTCTTC.

This clone has a single count. The V call is TRBV27, the J call TRBJ2-1, with TRBD2 identical over 11 bases. Germline V CDR1 and CDR2: MNHEY, SMNVEV (reference sequence). The junction had 10 bases not matched to a gene; V was cut back by 3 bases and J by 6 bases. This CDR3 has 17 residues. The CDR3 sequence: CASSLVAGGPSGNEQFF. CDR3 DNA sequence: TGTGCCAGCAGTTTGGTAGCGGGGGGGCCCTCGGGCAATGAGCAGTTCTTC.

The chain joins TRBV6-6 to TRBJ1-2, with 11 bases lining up with TRBD1. The germline V gene encodes CDR1 MNHNY and CDR2 SVGAGI (reference sequence). The trim removed 6 bases at V and 7 bases at J, leaving 10 bases unmatched. CDR3 length: 15 residues. CDR3 protein: CASSTTGTGGGGYTF. The DNA of the CDR3 is TGTGCCAGCAGCACCACCGGGACAGGGGGTGGTGGCTACACCTTC.

The V call is TRBV19, the J call TRBJ1-1, with D unresolved. With 3 bases removed from V and 0 bases from J, the gap between germline ends came to 17 bases. The CDR3 has 17 residues. The germline V gene encodes CDR1 LNHDA and CDR2 SQIVND (reference sequence). Written as DNA, the CDR3 is TGTGCCAGTAGTATTTCGTCTTACAGAATCATGAACACTGAAGCTTTCTTT. This codes for CASSISSYRIMNTEAFF.